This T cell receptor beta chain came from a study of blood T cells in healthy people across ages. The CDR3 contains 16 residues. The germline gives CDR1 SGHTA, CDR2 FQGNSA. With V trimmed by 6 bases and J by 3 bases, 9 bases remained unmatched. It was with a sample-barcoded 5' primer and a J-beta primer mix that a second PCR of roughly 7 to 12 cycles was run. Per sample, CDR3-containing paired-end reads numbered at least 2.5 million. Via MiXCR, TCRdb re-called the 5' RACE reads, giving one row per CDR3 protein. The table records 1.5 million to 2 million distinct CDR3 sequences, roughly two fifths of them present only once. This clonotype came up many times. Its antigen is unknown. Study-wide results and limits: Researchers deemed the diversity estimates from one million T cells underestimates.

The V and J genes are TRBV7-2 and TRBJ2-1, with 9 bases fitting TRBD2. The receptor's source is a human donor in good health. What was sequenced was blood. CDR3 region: CASSSFLAGIYNEQFF. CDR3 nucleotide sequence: TGTGCCAGCAGTTCCTTCCTAGCGGGGATCTACAATGAGCAGTTCTTC. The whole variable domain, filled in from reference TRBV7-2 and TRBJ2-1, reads GAGVSQSPSNKVTEKGKDVELRCDPISGHTALYWYRQSLGQGLEFLIYFQGNSAPDKSGLPSDRFSAERTGGSVSTLTIQRTQQEDSAVYLCASSSFLAGIYNEQFFGPGTRLTVL.